This TCR beta chain is from a study of beta chain features in type 1 diabetes. Expressed TCRB transcripts were sequenced after all isolated RNA was converted to cDNA. The table came from immunoSEQ multiplex PCR; TCRdb's copy has only in-frame clones and leaves some out. The repertoire holds just over 600,000 clones, with roughly 16% as singletons. This clone was counted only a few times. Germline V gene lookup returns CDR1 ENHRY and CDR2 SYGVKD. This CDR3 comprises 17 residues. Trimming cost V 0 bases and J 1 base, with 15 bases left between them. The clonotype originates from a man in his late teens or twenties in good health. The chain links TRBV10-3 to TRBJ1-1, with D possibly TRBD1 on 6 matching bases. The sequenced sample was naive CD4+ T cells from blood. The CDR3 region is CAISESKTGQGNTEAFF. The CDR3, as DNA: TGTGCCATCAGTGAGTCCAAAACAGGGCAGGGGAACACTGAAGCTTTCTTT.